A single sample is the source of the 5 T cell receptor beta chains below, sequenced in a study of blood T cells in healthy people across ages. For the second PCR, which ran for about 6 to 11 cycles, a sample-barcoded 5' primer and a J-beta primer mix were used. Each CDR3 protein is one row after TCRdb ran MiXCR on the 5' RACE reads. The top ten hold 23% of the sample, which has 1.8 million or so distinct CDR3 sequences, 39% seen once. The specimen was blood. The receptors come from a human donor in good health.

CDR3 amino acids: CASSQDGTGIAKNIQYF. In nucleotides, the CDR3 is TGCGCCAGCAGCCAAGATGGAACGGGAATAGCCAAAAACATTCAGTACTTC. The chain has TRBV4-1 and TRBJ2-4; TRBD2 is a possible D gene (5 bases). The CDR3 is made up of 17 amino acids. Germline V gene lookup returns CDR1 MGHRA and CDR2 YSYEKL. V gave up 0 bases and J gave up 0 bases, with 12 bases separating them.

In the case of this clonotype: A read error may produce the germline difference seen at one junction end. This chain joins TRBV11-2 and TRBJ2-5; the match to TRBD1 covers 7 bases. From germline, CDR1 is SGHAT and CDR2 FQNNGV. The CDR3 totals 14 residues. Here the CDR3 reads CASKRETGQEAQYF. The CDR3, as DNA: TGTGCCAGCAAAAGAGAGACAGGGCAAGAGGCCCAGTACTTC.

The rearrangement uses TRBV5-5 and TRBJ1-5, with TRBD1 as a possible D gene (5 bases). Deletions cut 2 bases from V and 6 bases from J, with 12 bases between. Germline V gene data show CDR1 as SGHKS and CDR2 as YYEKEE (reference sequence). CDR3 length: 14 residues. CDR3 loop: CASSLSQGAQPQHF. The CDR3 DNA is TGTGCCAGCAGCTTATCCCAGGGTGCTCAGCCCCAGCATTTT. Drawing the rest from reference TRBV5-5 and TRBJ1-5, the complete variable domain is DAGVTQSPTHLIKTRGQQVTLRCSPISGHKSVSWYQQVLGQGPQFIFQYYEKEERGRGNFPDRFSARQFPNYSSELNVNALLLGDSALYLCASSLSQGAQPQHFGDGTRLSIL.

The table lists this clonotype with a few counts. This sequence joins TRBV6-5 and TRBJ2-1, with 7 bases lining up with TRBD1. V shed 5 bases, J shed 0 bases, and the junction held 4 bases outside the gene matches. The V gene's germline CDR1 is MNHEY and CDR2 SVGAGI. This CDR3 is 15 amino acids long. Here the CDR3 reads CASSIDRASYNEQFF. The CDR3 bases are TGTGCCAGCAGTATAGACAGGGCCTCCTACAATGAGCAGTTCTTC.

J is TRBJ1-5 and V is TRBV4-2; D gene uncertain. CDR1 is LGHNA, CDR2 YNFKEQ, per germline. The CDR3 extends over 16 amino acids. Trimming removed 0 bases at V and 0 bases at J, with 9 bases between. CDR3 DNA: TGTGCCAGCAGCCAAGATGGCAAATTTAGCAATCAGCCCCAGCATTTT. The encoded protein is CASSQDGKFSNQPQHF.